This entry is about one TCR beta chain. The target antigen is unknown. At one end the junction does not follow the germline gene, possibly because of a read error. CDR1 and CDR2 from the germline V gene are SGHRS and YFSETQ. This CDR3 is 14 amino acids long. Unique molecular identifiers tagged the TCR beta cDNA libraries. MiXCR was run by TCRdb on the PCR reads, yielding one entry per CDR3 protein. The repertoire holds around 400,000 distinct CDR3 sequences, with roughly 38% as singletons. These data are taken from a study of post-analysis software for immune sequencing data. Study-wide points: Roughly 5 TRBV segments (TRBV5-6, TRBV5-1 and TRBV20-1 among them) occurred more frequently in patients than in controls.

The chain recombines TRBV5-1 with TRBJ1-5, with D perhaps TRBD1 (6 bases). What was sequenced was blood. The clonotype was recovered from a girl aged 2-10 years with multiple sclerosis. The CDR3 region is CASRLDSNGQPQHF. The CDR3 bases are TGCGCCAGCAGATTGGACAGTAATGGTCAGCCCCAGCATTTT.